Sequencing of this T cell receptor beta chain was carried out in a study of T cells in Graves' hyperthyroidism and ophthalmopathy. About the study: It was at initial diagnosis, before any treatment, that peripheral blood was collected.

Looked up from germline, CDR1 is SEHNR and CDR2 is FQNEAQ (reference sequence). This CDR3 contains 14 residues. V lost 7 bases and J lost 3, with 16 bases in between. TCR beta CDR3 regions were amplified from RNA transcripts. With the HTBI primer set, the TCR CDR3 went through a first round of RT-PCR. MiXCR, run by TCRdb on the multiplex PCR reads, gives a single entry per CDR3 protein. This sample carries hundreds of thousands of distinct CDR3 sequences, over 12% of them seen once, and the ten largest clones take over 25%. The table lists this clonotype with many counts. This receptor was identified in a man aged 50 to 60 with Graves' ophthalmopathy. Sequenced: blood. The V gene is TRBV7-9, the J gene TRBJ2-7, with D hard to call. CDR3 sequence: CASTSTVTDYEQYF. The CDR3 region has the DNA TGTGCCAGCACCTCCACCGTCACGGACTACGAGCAGTACTTC.